This paragraph reports one T cell receptor (beta chain). Its antigen is not known. This may stem from a read error, because a much larger clone lies one nucleotide away. The germline V and J ends were trimmed by 1 base and 5 bases, with 6 bases remaining between them. Germline V lookup: CDR1 SGHDN, CDR2 FVKESK. The CDR3 has 13 amino acids. Carried by the TCR beta cDNA libraries were unique molecular identifiers. With roughly 1 to 11 million T cells as the source, roughly 0.5 million cDNA molecules resulted. TCRdb recomputed calls from the PCR reads with MiXCR, one row per CDR3 protein. In the table there are a few hundred thousand distinct CDR3 sequences, 30% to 45% of which are singletons. The data belong to a study of post-analysis software for immune sequencing data. Study observations and caveats: Pronounced co-clustering by F measure was evident among identically batched samples. Elevated frequency relative to controls characterized four to six TRBV segments in patients, TRBV5-6, TRBV5-1 and TRBV20-1 among them. Controls showed significantly higher normalized Chao1 diversity than did multiple sclerosis patients.

V gene TRBV14 combines with J gene TRBJ2-1; the D is unclear. The receptor was derived from a girl aged 10 to 17 with multiple sclerosis. The sample taken for sequencing was blood. This CDR3 reads CASSQVVHNEQFF. The CDR3 DNA reads as TGTGCCAGCAGCCAAGTAGTCCACAATGAGCAGTTCTTC. The complete variable domain, with remaining parts taken from reference TRBV14 and TRBJ2-1, reads EAGVTQFPSHSVIEKGQTVTLRCDPISGHDNLYWYRRVMGKEIKFLLHFVKESKQDESGMPNNRFLAERTGGTYSTLKVQPAELEDSGVYFCASSQVVHNEQFFGPGTRLTVL.